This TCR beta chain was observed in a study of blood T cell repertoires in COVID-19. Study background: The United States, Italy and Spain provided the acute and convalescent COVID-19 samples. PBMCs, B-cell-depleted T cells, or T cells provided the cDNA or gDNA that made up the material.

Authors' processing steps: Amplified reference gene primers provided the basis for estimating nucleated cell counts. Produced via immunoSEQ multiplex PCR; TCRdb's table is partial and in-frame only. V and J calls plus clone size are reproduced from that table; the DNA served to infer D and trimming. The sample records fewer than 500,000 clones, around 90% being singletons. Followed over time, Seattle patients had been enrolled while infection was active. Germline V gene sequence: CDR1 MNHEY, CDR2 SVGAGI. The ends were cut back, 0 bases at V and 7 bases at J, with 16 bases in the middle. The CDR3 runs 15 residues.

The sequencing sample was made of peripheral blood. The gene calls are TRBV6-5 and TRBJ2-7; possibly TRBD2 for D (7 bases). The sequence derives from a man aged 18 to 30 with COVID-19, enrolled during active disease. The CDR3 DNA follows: TGTGCCAGCAGTTACTCGGGGGGGGCCGGAGAGGAGCAGTACTTC. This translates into CASSYSGGAGEEQYF.